In this sample, the clone carrying this T cell receptor beta chain turned up once. The study recruited people aged roughly 18 to 100 years across about two dozen US areas. CDR3 length: 12 amino acids. CDR1 LGHDT and CDR2 YNNKEL come from the germline V gene (reference sequence). V shed 11 bases and J shed 0 bases, with 11 bases lying between them. The data belong to a study of blood T cell repertoires in COVID-19. Looking at the study overall: The United States, Italy and Spain were the sources of the acute and convalescent COVID-19 samples.

Original analysis: Using reference gene primer amplification, nucleated cell counts were estimated. Method: immunoSEQ multiplex PCR; TCRdb's copy keeps in-frame clones and lacks some. The V and J calls and the clone size are those of that table, but D and trimming were determined from the DNA. The sample consists of around 330,000 clones, approximately 86% of them appearing once. This TCR was recovered from a woman in her late teens or twenties who had recovered from COVID-19. Sequenced: PBMCs or T cells enriched from blood (not recorded which). V is TRBV3-1 (or the pseudogene TRBV3-2) and J is TRBJ2-7; D is ambiguous. DNA of the CDR3: TGTGCCGTAGGAGTTAGCTCCTACGAGCAGTACTTC. Translated: CAVGVSSYEQYF.